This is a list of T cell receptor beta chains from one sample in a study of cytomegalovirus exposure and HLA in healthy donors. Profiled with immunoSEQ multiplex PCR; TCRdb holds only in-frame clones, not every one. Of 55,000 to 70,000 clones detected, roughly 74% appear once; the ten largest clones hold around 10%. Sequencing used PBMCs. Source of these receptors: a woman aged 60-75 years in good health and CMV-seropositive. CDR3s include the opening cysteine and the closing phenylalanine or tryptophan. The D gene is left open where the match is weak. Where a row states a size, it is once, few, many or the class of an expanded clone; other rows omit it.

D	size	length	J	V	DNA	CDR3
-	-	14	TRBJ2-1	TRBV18	TGTGCCAGCTCACCACAGAGGGAGTTCAATGAGCAGTTCTTC	CASSPQREFNEQFF
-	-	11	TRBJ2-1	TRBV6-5	TGTGCCAGCAGTTCGAGCAGGGAGCAGTTCTTC	CASSSSREQFF
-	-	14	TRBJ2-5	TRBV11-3	TGTGCCAGCAGCCCCAGGGCCGGCGGTGGGACCCAGTACTTC	CASSPRAGGGTQYF
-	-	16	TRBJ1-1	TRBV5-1	TGCGCCAGCAGCTTAAGGCCGCAACCTCAGGACACTGAAGCTTTCTTT	CASSLRPQPQDTEAFF
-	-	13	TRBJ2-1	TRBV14	TGTGCCAGCAGCCAAGACGCCTACAATGAGCAGTTCTTC	CASSQDAYNEQFF
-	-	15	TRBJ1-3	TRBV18	TGTGCCAGCTCACCGAACCCTACCTCTGGAAACACCATATATTTT	CASSPNPTSGNTIYF
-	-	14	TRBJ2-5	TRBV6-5	TGTGCCAGCAGTTACTGGGGAGGAGCAGAGACCCAGTACTTC	CASSYWGGAETQYF
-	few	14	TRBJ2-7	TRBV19	TGTGCCAGTAGTCCGGACAGCGGCCTATACGAGCAGTACTTC	CASSPDSGLYEQYF
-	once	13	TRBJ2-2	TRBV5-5	TGTGCCAGCAGCGAACGGTACACCGGGGAGCTGTTTTTT	CASSERYTGELFF
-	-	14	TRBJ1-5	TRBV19	TGTGCCAGTATTGACAGGTTCCGCAATCAGCCCCAGCATTTT	CASIDRFRNQPQHF
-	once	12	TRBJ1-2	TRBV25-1	TGTGCCAGCAGTGAGGCAGGGAAAGGCTACACCTTC	CASSEAGKGYTF
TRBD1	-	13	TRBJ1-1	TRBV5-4	TGTGCCAGCAGAGGGACAGGGCGGACTGAAGCTTTCTTT	CASRGTGRTEAFF
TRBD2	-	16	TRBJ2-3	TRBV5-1	TGCGCCAGCAGCCCTAGCGGGGGGGCCGTGGGAGATACGCAGTATTTT	CASSPSGGAVGDTQYF
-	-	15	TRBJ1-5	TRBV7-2	TGTGCCAGCAGCTTAGTGCCGGGGTTGGGTCAGCCCCAGCATTTT	CASSLVPGLGQPQHF
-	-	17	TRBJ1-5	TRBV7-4	TGTGCCAGCAGCCTGAACCCTCGGGAGAGTAGGTATCAGCCCCAGCATTTT	CASSLNPRESRYQPQHF
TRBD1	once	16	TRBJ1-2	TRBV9	TGTGCCAGCAGCCTTGGGGACAGGGTTCCCTATACGGGCTACACCTTC	CASSLGDRVPYTGYTF
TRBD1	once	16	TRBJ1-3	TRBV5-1	TGCGCCAGCCAAGACAGGGGGTCGAGCTCTGGAAACACCATATATTTT	CASQDRGSSSGNTIYF
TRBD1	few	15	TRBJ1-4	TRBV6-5	TGTGCCAGCAGTTACTCGGACAGGGGGAATGAAAAACTGTTTTTT	CASSYSDRGNEKLFF
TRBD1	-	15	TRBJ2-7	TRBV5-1	TGCGCCAGCAGCCTGGGGACAGGCAGCTCCTACGAGCAGTACTTC	CASSLGTGSSYEQYF
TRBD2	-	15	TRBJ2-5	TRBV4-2	TGTGCCAGCAGCCCTAGCGGGGGTCACCAAGAGACCCAGTACTTC	CASSPSGGHQETQYF
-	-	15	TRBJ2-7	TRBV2	TGTGCCAGCAGAACTTCCTCGGGGAATCCCCGCGAGCAGTACTTC	CASRTSSGNPREQYF
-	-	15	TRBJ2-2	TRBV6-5	TGTGCCAGCAGGGCCGGGACACCCCACACCGGGGAGCTGTTTTTT	CASRAGTPHTGELFF
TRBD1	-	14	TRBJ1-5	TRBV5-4	TGTGCCAGCAGCATCACAGGGGGCAATCAGCCCCAGCATTTT	CASSITGGNQPQHF
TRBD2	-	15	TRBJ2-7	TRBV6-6	TGTGCCAGCAGTCGTACCGGGACTAGCGGCATCTGGCAGTACTTC	CASSRTGTSGIWQYF
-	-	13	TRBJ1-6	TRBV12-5	TGTGCTAGTGGTTTGGGGGCAAATTCACCCCTCCACTTT	CASGLGANSPLHF
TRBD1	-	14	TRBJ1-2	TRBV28	TGTGCCAGCAGTTCTACCGGGACAGGGAATGGCTACACCTTC	CASSSTGTGNGYTF
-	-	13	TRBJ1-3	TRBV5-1	TGCGCCAGCAGCGCGGACAATGGAAACACCATATATTTT	CASSADNGNTIYF
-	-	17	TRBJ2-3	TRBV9	TGTGCCAGCAGCGTAGCTACTGGGGGAGGCGGCACAGATACGCAGTATTTT	CASSVATGGGGTDTQYF
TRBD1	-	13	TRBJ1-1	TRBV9	TGTGCCAGCAGCTACAGGGGAACAACTGAAGCTTTCTTT	CASSYRGTTEAFF
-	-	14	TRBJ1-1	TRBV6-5	TGTGCCAGCAGCAGCGGGAGGTCAACAGGTGAAGCTTTCTTT	CASSSGRSTGEAFF
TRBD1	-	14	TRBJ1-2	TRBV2	TGTGCCAGCAGCATACGACAGGGCCTCTATGGCTACACCTTC	CASSIRQGLYGYTF